One and the same sample provided the 15 T cell receptor beta chains below, sequenced in a study of cytomegalovirus exposure and HLA in healthy donors. PCR employed 60 Vbeta and 13 Jbeta primers. Generated by immunoSEQ multiplex PCR, the TCRdb table keeps only in-frame clones and is missing some. The table has some 140,000 clones, approximately 80% seen once. The sample was PBMCs. The receptors were gathered from a man between 25 and 39 years old in good health and CMV-seropositive.

This clone has just a few counts. This chain joins TRBV10-3 and TRBJ2-1, with D possibly matching TRBD1 (6 bases). This CDR3 contains 12 residues. Germline values: CDR1 ENHRY, CDR2 SYGVKD. V gave up 10 bases and J gave up 7 bases, with 14 bases separating them. The CDR3 DNA sequence: TGTGCCAGCATCACAGGGTCTAATGAGCAGTTCTTC. The encoded protein is CASITGSNEQFF.

The chain employs TRBV2 and TRBJ2-1, with 10 bases fitting TRBD2. Germline V gene data show CDR1 as SNHLY and CDR2 as FYNNEI. The CDR3 is 16 residues long. The trim removed 8 bases at V and 0 bases at J, leaving 7 bases unmatched. CDR3 coding DNA: TGTGCCAGCTTGTCTGGACTAGCGGCCTCCTACAATGAGCAGTTCTTC. It specifies CASLSGLAASYNEQFF.

This clone was seen only once. Relative to the germline gene, one junction end is altered; a read error may explain this. The chain carries TRBV7-7 and TRBJ2-1, with 10 bases fitting TRBD2. Germline-derived CDR1 and CDR2 are SSHAT and FNYEAQ (reference sequence). The CDR3 covers 16 residues. CDR3 region: CASSLGGLAEYNEQFF. The CDR3 DNA reads TGTGCTAGCAGCTTAGGTGGACTAGCGGAGTACAATGAGCAGTTCTTC.

The sample holds one count of this clone. V usage is TRBV30 and J usage is TRBJ1-2, with a tentative D call TRBD1 (6 bases). The CDR3 is made up of 13 amino acids. The V end lost 1 base, the J end lost 7 bases, and 13 bases lay between the germline ends. CDR1 GTSNPN and CDR2 SVGIG come from the germline V gene (reference sequence). DNA of the CDR3: TGTGCCTGGAGTGATCTGGGGGCTGGTGGCTACACCTTC. This codes for CAWSDLGAGGYTF.

The V gene is TRBV2, the J gene TRBJ1-1; D is possibly TRBD1 (6 bases). This CDR3 is built from 16 residues. Between the trimmed V and J ends, which lost 1 base and 0 bases, there was a span of 12 bases. CDR1 and CDR2 from the germline V gene are SNHLY and FYNNEI. CDR3 residues: CASSEELGQVNTEAFF. CDR3 coding DNA: TGTGCCAGCAGTGAAGAGTTGGGACAAGTGAACACTGAAGCTTTCTTT. Full variable domain (rest looked up from reference TRBV2 and TRBJ1-1): EPEVTQTPSHQVTQMGQEVILRCVPISNHLYFYWYRQILGQKVEFLVSFYNNEISEKSEIFDDQFSVERPDGSNFTLKIRSTKLEDSAMYFCASSEELGQVNTEAFFGQGTRLTVV.

The chain employs TRBV10-3 and TRBJ2-7; the D gene is possibly TRBD1 (6 bases). V was clipped by 4 bases and J by 3 bases, with 10 bases between them. CDR1 is ENHRY and CDR2 is SYGVKD in the germline V gene. This CDR3 has 13 amino acids. In DNA, the CDR3 is TGTGCCATCAGTGCGGGACAACTCTACGAGCAGTACTTC. Translation: CAISAGQLYEQYF.

This clone was seen a single time. The chain links TRBV9 to TRBJ1-3, with 7 bases identical to TRBD1. Losses at the gene ends were 0 bases for V and 2 bases for J; bases not matched to a gene: 8. The germline gives CDR1 SGDLS, CDR2 YYNGEE. The CDR3 extends over 17 amino acids. CDR3 bases: TGTGCCAGCAGCGTAGGGGGACGACAGGGCGCTGGAAACACCATATATTTT. Its protein product is CASSVGGRQGAGNTIYF.

V and J are TRBV7-6 and TRBJ1-2; D may be TRBD1 (5 bases). Germline CDR1 is SGHVS and CDR2 is FNYEAQ. V gave up 1 base and J gave up 6 bases, with 9 bases separating them. CDR3 length: 13 residues. CDR3 residues: CASSLGGEDGYTF. In nucleotides, the CDR3 is TGTGCCAGCAGCTTAGGAGGGGAGGATGGCTACACCTTC.

This clone was seen more than once but under ten times. The rearrangement uses TRBV7-2 and TRBJ2-2; D remains ambiguous. The CDR3 sequence is 15 residues long. With 5 bases removed from V and 6 bases from J, the gap between germline ends came to 16 bases. Germline V gene lookup returns CDR1 SGHTA and CDR2 FQGNSA. The CDR3 nucleotides read TGTGCCAGCAGCCCGACGAGACAATCTTCCGGGGAGCTGTTTTTT. Encoded protein: CASSPTRQSSGELFF.

The chain uses TRBV7-3 and TRBJ2-2, with 11 bases identical to TRBD2. CDR1 is SGHTA and CDR2 is FQGTGA in the germline V gene. CDR3 size: 15 residues. With 5 bases clipped from V and 7 bases from J, the junction kept 6 bases outside the gene matches. CDR3: CASSQLAGVGGELFF. CDR3 DNA: TGTGCCAGCAGCCAACTAGCGGGAGTTGGCGGGGAGCTGTTTTTT.

This chain uses TRBV19 with TRBJ2-5, with TRBD2 matching 7 bases. CDR1 LNHDA and CDR2 SQIVND come from the germline V gene (reference sequence). This CDR3 spans 16 amino acids. The ends lost 5 bases at V and 2 bases at J; junction bases unmatched: 11. The CDR3 here is CASSRYWGGPQETQYF. The CDR3 DNA reads as TGTGCCAGTAGTCGGTACTGGGGGGGTCCTCAAGAGACCCAGTACTTC.

The V call is TRBV19, the J call TRBJ2-3; tentatively, D is TRBD1 (6 bases). Trimming cost V 3 bases and J 2 bases, with 15 bases left between them. This CDR3 is 16 amino acids long. Per the germline V gene, CDR1 is LNHDA and CDR2 is SQIVND (reference sequence). CDR3 sequence: CASSMRQASSTDTQYF. The CDR3 nucleotides are TGTGCCAGTAGTATGAGACAGGCATCATCCACAGATACGCAGTATTTT.

V and J are TRBV5-1 and TRBJ2-5; D possibly corresponds to TRBD2 (6 bases). The J call may be faulty, since TRBJ2-7 better matches the DNA end. Germline V gives CDR1 SGHRS, CDR2 YFSETQ. The CDR3 is 13 residues long. The CDR3 reads CASSLGGIYEQYF. For the CDR3, the DNA is TGCGCCAGCAGCTTGGGCGGGATCTACGAGCAGTACTTC.

This sequence joins TRBV27 and TRBJ2-5; 7 nucleotides align to TRBD1. The J call may be in error: the DNA end matches TRBJ2-7 better. From germline, CDR1 is MNHEY and CDR2 SMNVEV (reference sequence). The CDR3 is 12 residues long. The CDR3 here is CASSDHRGEQYF. Written as DNA, the CDR3 is TGTGCCAGCAGTGATCACAGGGGCGAGCAGTACTTC.

The rearrangement joins TRBV2 to TRBJ1-1, with D tentatively TRBD1 (6 bases). CDR3 length: 12 residues. V shed 9 bases and J shed 4 bases, with 12 bases lying between them. Germline V lookup: CDR1 SNHLY, CDR2 FYNNEI. In DNA, the CDR3 is TGTGCCAGACCAACAGGGACCACTGAAGCTTTCTTT. It encodes CARPTGTTEAFF.